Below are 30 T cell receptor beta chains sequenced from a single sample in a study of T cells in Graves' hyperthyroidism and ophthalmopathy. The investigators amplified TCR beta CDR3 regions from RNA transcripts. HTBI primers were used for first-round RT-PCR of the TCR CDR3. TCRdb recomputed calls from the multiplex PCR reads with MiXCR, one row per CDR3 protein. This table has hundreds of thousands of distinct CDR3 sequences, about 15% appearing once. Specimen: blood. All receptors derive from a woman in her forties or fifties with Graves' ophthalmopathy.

CDR3 nucleotide sequence: TGTGCCAGCAGCCATCCCGGGGGGACAGGGGGCTTAGGGGAAGGCAATCAGCCCCAGCATTTT. As protein: CASSHPGGTGGLGEGNQPQHF. The rearrangement uses TRBV4-2 and TRBJ1-5; 12 bases are a match to TRBD1. Germline V gene data show CDR1 as LGHNA and CDR2 as YNFKEQ. The CDR3 extends over 21 amino acids. The trim removed 3 bases at V and 2 bases at J, leaving 17 bases unmatched.

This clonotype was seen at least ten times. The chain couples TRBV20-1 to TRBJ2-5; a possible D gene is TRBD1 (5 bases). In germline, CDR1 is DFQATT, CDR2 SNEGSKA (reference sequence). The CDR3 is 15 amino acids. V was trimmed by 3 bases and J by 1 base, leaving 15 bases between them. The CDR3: CSASGAGRSQETQYF. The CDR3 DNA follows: TGCAGTGCTAGTGGGGCAGGGCGAAGCCAAGAGACCCAGTACTTC.

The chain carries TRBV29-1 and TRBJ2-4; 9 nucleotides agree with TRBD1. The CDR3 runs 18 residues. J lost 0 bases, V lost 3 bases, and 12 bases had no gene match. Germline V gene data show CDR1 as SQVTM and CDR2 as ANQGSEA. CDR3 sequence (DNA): TGCAGCGTTGAGGAACCGGGTGGGGACAGGGAAGCCAAAAACATTCAGTACTTC. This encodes CSVEEPGGDREAKNIQYF.

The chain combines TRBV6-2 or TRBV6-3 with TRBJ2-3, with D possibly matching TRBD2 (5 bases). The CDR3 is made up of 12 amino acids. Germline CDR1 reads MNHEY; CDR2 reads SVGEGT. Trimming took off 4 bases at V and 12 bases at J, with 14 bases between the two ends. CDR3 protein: CASSLSRTSQYF. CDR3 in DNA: TGTGCCAGCAGTTTGAGTCGGACTTCCCAGTATTTT.

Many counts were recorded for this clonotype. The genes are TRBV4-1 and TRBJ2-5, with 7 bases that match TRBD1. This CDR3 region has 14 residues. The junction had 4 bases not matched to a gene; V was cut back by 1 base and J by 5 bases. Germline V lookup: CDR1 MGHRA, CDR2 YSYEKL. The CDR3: CASSQAGGFETQYF. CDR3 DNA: TGCGCCAGCAGCCAAGCAGGGGGATTCGAGACCCAGTACTTC.

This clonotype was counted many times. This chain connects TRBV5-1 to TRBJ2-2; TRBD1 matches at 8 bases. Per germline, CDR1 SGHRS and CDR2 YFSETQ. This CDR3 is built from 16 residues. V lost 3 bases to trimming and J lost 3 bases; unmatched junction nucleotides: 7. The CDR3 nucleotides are TGCGCCAGCAGCTCAGGCAGGGGGCCGGACACCGGGGAGCTGTTTTTT. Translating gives CASSSGRGPDTGELFF.

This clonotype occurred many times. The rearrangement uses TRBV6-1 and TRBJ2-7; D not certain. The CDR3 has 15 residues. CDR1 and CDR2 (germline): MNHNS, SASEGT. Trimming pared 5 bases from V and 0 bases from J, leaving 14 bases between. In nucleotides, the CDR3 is TGTGCCAGCAGTTATGGCCTCATACCCTCCTACGAGCAGTACTTC. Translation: CASSYGLIPSYEQYF.

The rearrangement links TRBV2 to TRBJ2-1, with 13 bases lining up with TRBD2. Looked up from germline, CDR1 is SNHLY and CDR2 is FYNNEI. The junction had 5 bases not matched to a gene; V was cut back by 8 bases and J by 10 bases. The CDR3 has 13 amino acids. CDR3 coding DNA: TGTGCCAGCTGGACTAGCGGGAGAGGGGAGCAGTTCTTC. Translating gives CASWTSGRGEQFF. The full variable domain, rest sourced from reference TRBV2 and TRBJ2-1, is EPEVTQTPSHQVTQMGQEVILRCVPISNHLYFYWYRQILGQKVEFLVSFYNNEISEKSEIFDDQFSVERPDGSNFTLKIRSTKLEDSAMYFCASWTSGRGEQFFGPGTRLTVL.

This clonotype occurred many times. CDR3 DNA sequence: TGTGCCACCAGTGATTCCGGACTAGCGGGAAGGGAGCAGTACTTC. This encodes CATSDSGLAGREQYF. The chain has TRBV24-1 and TRBJ2-7; 12 nucleotides match TRBD2. V dropped 2 bases and J dropped 7; count of bases not matched to a gene: 5. Germline-derived CDR1 and CDR2 are KGHDR and SFDVKD. This CDR3 comprises 15 residues.

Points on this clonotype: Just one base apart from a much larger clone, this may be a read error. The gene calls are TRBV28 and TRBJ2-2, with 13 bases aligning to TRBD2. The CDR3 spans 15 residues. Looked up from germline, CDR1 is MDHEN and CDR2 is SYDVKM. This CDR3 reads CAGRRGLAGTGELFF. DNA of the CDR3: TGTGCCGGCAGACGGGGACTAGCGGGAACCGGGGAGCTGTTTTTT.

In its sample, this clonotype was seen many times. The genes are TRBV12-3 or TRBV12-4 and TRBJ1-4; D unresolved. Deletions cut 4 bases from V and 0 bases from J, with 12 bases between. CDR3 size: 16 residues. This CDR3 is CASSSPGLATNEKLFF. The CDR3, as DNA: TGTGCCAGCAGTTCACCAGGCCTAGCAACTAATGAAAAACTGTTTTTT.

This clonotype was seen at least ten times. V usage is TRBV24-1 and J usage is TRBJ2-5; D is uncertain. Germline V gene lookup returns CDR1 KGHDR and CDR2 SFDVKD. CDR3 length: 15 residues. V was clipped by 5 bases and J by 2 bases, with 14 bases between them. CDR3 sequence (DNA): TGTGCCACCAGTGTCCTGACGGGCCCACAAGAGACCCAGTACTTC. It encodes CATSVLTGPQETQYF.

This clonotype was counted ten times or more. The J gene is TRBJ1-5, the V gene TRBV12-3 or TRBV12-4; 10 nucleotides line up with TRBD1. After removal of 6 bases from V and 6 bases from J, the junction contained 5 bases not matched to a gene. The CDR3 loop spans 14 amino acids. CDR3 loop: CASSLRQGAQPQHF. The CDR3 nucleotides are TGTGCCAGCAGCCTCCGACAGGGGGCTCAGCCCCAGCATTTT.

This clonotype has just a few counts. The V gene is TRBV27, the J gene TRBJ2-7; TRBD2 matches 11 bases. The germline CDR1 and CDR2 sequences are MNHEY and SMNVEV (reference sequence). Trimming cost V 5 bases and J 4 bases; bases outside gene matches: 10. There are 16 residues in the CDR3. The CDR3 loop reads CASSPTPSGRPYEQYF. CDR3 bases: TGTGCCAGCAGTCCGACCCCTAGCGGGAGGCCTTACGAGCAGTACTTC.

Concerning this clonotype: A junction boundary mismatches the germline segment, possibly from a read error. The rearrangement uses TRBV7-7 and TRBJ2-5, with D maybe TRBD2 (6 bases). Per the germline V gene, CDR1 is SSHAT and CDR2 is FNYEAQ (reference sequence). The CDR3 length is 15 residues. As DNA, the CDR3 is TGTGCTAGCAGCTTTGGCCCGGGGGACCAAGAGACCCAGTACTTC. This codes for CASSFGPGDQETQYF.

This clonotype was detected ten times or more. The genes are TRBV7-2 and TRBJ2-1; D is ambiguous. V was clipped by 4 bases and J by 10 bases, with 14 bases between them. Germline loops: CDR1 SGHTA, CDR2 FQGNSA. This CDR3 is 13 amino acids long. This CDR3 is CASSSLLWSEQFF. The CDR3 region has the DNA TGTGCCAGCAGCTCACTCCTATGGTCGGAGCAGTTCTTC.

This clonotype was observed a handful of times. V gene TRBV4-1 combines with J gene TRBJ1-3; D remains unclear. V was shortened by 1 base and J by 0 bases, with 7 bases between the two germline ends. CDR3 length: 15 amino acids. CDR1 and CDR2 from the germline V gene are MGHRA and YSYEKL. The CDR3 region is CASSQVHLSGNTIYF. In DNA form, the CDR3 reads TGCGCCAGCAGCCAAGTCCACCTCTCTGGAAACACCATATATTTT.

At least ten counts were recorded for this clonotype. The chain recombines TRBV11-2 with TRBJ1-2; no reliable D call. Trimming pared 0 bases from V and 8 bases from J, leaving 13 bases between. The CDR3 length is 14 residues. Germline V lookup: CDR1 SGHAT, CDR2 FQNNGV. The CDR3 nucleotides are TGTGCCAGCAGCTTAGATCGGCAGGCATGGGGCTACACCTTC. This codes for CASSLDRQAWGYTF.

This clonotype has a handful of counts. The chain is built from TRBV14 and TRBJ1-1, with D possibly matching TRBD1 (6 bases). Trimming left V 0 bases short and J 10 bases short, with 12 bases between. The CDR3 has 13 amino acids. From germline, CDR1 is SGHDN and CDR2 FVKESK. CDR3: CASSQDGAGVAFF. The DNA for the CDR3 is TGTGCCAGCAGCCAAGATGGGGCAGGGGTAGCTTTCTTT.

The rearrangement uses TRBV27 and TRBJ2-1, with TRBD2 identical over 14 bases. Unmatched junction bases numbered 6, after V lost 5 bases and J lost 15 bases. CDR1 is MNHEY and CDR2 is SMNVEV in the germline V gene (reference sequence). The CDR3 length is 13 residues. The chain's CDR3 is CASSKGLAGVRFF. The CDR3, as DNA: TGTGCCAGCAGTAAGGGACTAGCGGGAGTGCGGTTCTTC.

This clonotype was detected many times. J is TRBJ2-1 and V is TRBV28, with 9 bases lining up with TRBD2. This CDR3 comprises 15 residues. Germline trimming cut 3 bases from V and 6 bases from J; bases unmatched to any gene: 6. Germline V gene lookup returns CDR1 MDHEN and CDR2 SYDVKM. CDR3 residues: CASSFLGTSINEQFF. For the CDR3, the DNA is TGTGCCAGCAGTTTCCTCGGGACTAGCATCAATGAGCAGTTCTTC.

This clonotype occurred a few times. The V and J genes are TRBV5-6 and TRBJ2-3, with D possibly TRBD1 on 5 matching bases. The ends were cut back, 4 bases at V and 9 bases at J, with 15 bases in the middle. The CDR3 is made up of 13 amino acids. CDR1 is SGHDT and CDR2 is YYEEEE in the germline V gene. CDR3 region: CASSRNLRATQYF. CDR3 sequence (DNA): TGTGCCAGCAGCCGAAACCTCAGGGCCACGCAGTATTTT.

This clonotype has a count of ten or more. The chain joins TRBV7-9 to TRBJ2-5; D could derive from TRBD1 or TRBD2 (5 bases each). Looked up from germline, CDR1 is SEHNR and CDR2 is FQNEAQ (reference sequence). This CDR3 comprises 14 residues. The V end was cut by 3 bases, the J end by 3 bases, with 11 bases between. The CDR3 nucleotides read TGTGCCAGCAGCTTGAGGGGAATTAAAGAGACCCAGTACTTC. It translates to CASSLRGIKETQYF.

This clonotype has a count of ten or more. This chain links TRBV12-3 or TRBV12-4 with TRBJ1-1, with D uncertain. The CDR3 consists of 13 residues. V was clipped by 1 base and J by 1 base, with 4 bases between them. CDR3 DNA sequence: TGTGCCAGCAGTTTAGTGGGGAACACTGAAGCTTTCTTT. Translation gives CASSLVGNTEAFF.

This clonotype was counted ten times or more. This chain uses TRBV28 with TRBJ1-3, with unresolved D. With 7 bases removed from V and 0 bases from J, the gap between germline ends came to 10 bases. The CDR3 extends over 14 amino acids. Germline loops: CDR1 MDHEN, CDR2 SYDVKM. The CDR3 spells CASIFGSSGNTIYF. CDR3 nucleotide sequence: TGTGCCAGCATTTTTGGGAGCTCTGGAAACACCATATATTTT.

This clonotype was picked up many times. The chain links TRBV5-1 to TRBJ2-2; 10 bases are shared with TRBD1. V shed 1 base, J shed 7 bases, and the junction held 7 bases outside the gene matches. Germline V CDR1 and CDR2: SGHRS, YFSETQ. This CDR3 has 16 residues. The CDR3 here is CASSLSVTGGLGELFF. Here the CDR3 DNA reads TGCGCCAGCAGCTTGTCCGTGACAGGGGGCCTCGGGGAGCTGTTTTTT.

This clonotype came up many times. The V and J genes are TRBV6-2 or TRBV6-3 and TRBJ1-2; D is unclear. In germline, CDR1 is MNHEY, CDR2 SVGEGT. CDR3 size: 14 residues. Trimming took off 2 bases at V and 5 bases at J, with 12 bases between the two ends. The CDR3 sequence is CASSYAVTRYGYTF. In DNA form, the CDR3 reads TGTGCCAGCAGTTACGCCGTTACACGGTATGGCTACACCTTC.

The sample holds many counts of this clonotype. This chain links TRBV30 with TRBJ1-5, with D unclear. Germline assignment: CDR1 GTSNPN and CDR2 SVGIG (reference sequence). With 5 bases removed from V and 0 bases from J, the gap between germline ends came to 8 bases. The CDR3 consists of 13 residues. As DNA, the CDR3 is TGTGCCTGGGCCGGACTTAGCAATCAGCCCCAGCATTTT. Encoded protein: CAWAGLSNQPQHF.

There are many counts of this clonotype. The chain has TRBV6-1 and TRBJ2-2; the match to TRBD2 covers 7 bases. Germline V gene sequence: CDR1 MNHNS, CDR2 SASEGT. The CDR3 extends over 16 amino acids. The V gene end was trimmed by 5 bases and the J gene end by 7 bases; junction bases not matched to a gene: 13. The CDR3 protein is CASSYDQRGSHGELFF. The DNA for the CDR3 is TGTGCCAGCAGTTACGACCAGCGGGGTTCCCACGGGGAGCTGTTTTTT.

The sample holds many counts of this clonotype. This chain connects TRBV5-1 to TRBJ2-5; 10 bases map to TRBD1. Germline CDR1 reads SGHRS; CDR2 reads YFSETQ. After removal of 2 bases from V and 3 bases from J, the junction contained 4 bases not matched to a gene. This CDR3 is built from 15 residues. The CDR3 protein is CASSLGDRGKETQYF. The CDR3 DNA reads TGCGCCAGCAGCTTAGGGGACAGGGGAAAAGAGACCCAGTACTTC.